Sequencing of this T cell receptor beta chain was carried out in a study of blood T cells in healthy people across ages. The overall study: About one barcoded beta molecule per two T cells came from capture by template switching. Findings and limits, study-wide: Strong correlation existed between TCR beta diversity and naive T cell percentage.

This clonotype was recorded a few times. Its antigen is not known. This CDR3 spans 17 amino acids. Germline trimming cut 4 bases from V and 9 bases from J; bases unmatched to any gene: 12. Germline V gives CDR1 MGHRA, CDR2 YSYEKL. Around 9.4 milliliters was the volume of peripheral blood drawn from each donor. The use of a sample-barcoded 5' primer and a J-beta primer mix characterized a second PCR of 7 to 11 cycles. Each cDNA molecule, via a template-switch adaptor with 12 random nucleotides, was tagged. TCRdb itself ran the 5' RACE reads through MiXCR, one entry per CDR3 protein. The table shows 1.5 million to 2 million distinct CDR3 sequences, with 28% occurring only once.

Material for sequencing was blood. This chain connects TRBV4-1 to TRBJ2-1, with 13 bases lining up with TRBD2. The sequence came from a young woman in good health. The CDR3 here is CASSLSTLAGGPSEQFF. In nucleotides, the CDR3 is TGCGCCAGCAGCCTCTCAACACTAGCGGGGGGGCCTAGTGAGCAGTTCTTC.